The sequence of this TCR beta chain was determined in a study of blood T cell repertoires in COVID-19. Across the whole study: The origin of the acute and convalescent COVID-19 samples was the United States, Italy and Spain. Sample material is recorded as cDNA or gDNA derived from T cells, B-cell-depleted T cells, or PBMCs.

Germline-derived CDR1 and CDR2 are LGHDT and YNNKEL (reference sequence). J was trimmed by 5 bases and V by 6 bases; bases with no gene match: 3. The CDR3 is 13 amino acids. As originally analysed: Estimation of nucleated cell counts relied on the amplification of reference gene primers. The table came from immunoSEQ multiplex PCR; TCRdb's copy has only in-frame clones and leaves some out. V, J and clone size are those of that table, while D and trimming were read from the DNA. The sample has under 100,000 clones; more than 75% are singletons. The clonotype comes from a woman older than 75 with active or convalescent COVID-19. The rearrangement links TRBV3-1 (or the pseudogene TRBV3-2) to TRBJ2-3, with 9 positions matching TRBD1. Sequences were obtained from peripheral blood. Here the CDR3 reads CASRDRGQDTQYF. The CDR3 DNA reads as TGTGCCAGCAGGGACAGGGGCCAAGATACGCAGTATTTT.